These 12 T cell receptor beta chains share one sample of origin, sequenced in a study of vaccination and CD4 T cells after COVID-19. Treatment in this sample: approximately nine-day PBMC culture with coronavirus spike peptide pools or control peptides (ViraFEST assay). Their antigens remain unidentified. Cultured CD4+ T cell DNA underwent sequencing with the Oncomine TCR Beta short-read assay. Using its own MiXCR run on the PCR reads, TCRdb lists one record per CDR3 protein. The data show tens of thousands of distinct CDR3 sequences, with under 55% seen just once and 15% to 20% held by the top ten. The sample here was CD4+ T cells from blood, cultured in vitro, taken before SARS-CoV-2 vaccination. The receptors shown here come from a human donor who received a COVID-19 vaccine.

The rearrangement uses TRBV20-1 and TRBJ2-1; possibly TRBD1 for D (5 bases). Trimming shortened V by 6 bases and J by 11 bases, and 20 bases separated the two germline ends. The CDR3 runs 13 residues. Germline V gene sequence: CDR1 DFQATT, CDR2 SNEGSKA (reference sequence). The CDR3 DNA sequence: TGCAGTGCGCAATCCTTGTTAGGGGTAAAGCAGTTCTTC. It is translated as CSAQSLLGVKQFF.

This rearrangement joins TRBV2 to TRBJ2-3; D is perhaps TRBD2 (6 bases). V was shortened by 8 bases and J by 2 bases, with 20 bases between the two germline ends. Looked up from germline, CDR1 is SNHLY and CDR2 is FYNNEI. The CDR3 runs to 16 residues. CDR3 sequence: CASRFGSAGITDTQYF. CDR3 DNA sequence: TGTGCCAGCCGTTTTGGATCCGCGGGAATCACAGATACGCAGTATTTT. Full variable domain (remainder filled in from reference TRBV2 and TRBJ2-3): EPEVTQTPSHQVTQMGQEVILRCVPISNHLYFYWYRQILGQKVEFLVSFYNNEISEKSEIFDDQFSVERPDGSNFTLKIRSTKLEDSAMYFCASRFGSAGITDTQYFGPGTRLTVL.

The chain joins TRBV20-1 to TRBJ2-3; no definite D call. The CDR3 extends over 14 amino acids. The V end was cut by 6 bases, the J end by 0 bases, with 13 bases between. In germline, CDR1 is DFQATT, CDR2 SNEGSKA (reference sequence). The CDR3 reads CSASRYPSTDTQYF. The CDR3 nucleotides read TGCAGTGCCTCACGTTACCCTAGCACAGATACGCAGTATTTT.

This clonotype showed up just a few times. The chain links TRBV7-2 to TRBJ2-3; D is uncertain. Trimming stripped 0 bases from V and 1 base from J, with 8 bases between. This CDR3 contains 15 residues. Germline-derived CDR1 and CDR2 are SGHTA and FQGNSA. CDR3: CASSLAVHRTDTQYF. CDR3 sequence (DNA): TGTGCCAGCAGCTTAGCGGTTCACCGCACAGATACGCAGTATTTT.

This clonotype has just a few counts. As DNA, the CDR3 is TGTGCCAGCAACCGACAGGGGGGACTGAAACAAGAGACCCAGTACTTC. Its translation is CASNRQGGLKQETQYF. The chain has TRBV2 and TRBJ2-5, with 9 bases lining up with TRBD1. The CDR3 loop spans 16 amino acids. The V segment lost 7 bases and the J segment 2 bases; nucleotides outside the gene matches: 11. The germline V gene encodes CDR1 SNHLY and CDR2 FYNNEI.

The chain has TRBV2 and TRBJ1-1, with D perhaps TRBD1 (6 bases). This CDR3 has 15 residues. Germline assignment: CDR1 SNHLY and CDR2 FYNNEI. Trimming removed 0 bases at V and 3 bases at J, with 11 bases between. The chain's CDR3 is CASSEAQGRYTEAFF. CDR3 sequence (DNA): TGTGCCAGCAGTGAAGCGCAGGGGCGATACACTGAAGCTTTCTTT. Based on the CDR3 plus reference TRBV2 and TRBJ1-1, the full variable domain is EPEVTQTPSHQVTQMGQEVILRCVPISNHLYFYWYRQILGQKVEFLVSFYNNEISEKSEIFDDQFSVERPDGSNFTLKIRSTKLEDSAMYFCASSEAQGRYTEAFFGQGTRLTVV.

CDR3: CASSLWTGDTDTQYF. The DNA for the CDR3 is TGCGCCAGCAGCTTGTGGACAGGAGACACAGATACGCAGTATTTT. This rearrangement joins TRBV5-1 to TRBJ2-3, with 7 bases that match TRBD1. Germline V gene lookup returns CDR1 SGHRS and CDR2 YFSETQ. V lost 1 base, J lost 2 bases, and 4 bases stayed unmatched. The CDR3 sequence is 15 residues long.

The chain combines TRBV12-3 or TRBV12-4 with TRBJ2-2, with 7 bases fitting TRBD2. CDR3 size: 14 residues. CDR3 protein: CAVTGLLNTGELFF. The CDR3 nucleotides read TGTGCTGTCACGGGACTACTAAACACCGGGGAGCTGTTTTTT.

In nucleotides, the CDR3 is TGTGCCAGCAGCGTATGGGGGAGAAAGACCCAGTACTTC. As protein: CASSVWGRKTQYF. The chain employs TRBV5-4 and TRBJ2-5, with D possibly being TRBD1 or TRBD2 (5 bases each). V lost 4 bases and J lost 6, with 13 bases in between. The germline gives CDR1 SGHNT, CDR2 YYREEE (reference sequence). The CDR3 is 13 residues long.

This clonotype was seen a handful of times. The CDR3 sequence: CASSESITGVTSNEQFF. CDR3 nucleotides: TGCGCCAGCAGTGAGTCGATAACAGGGGTAACTAGTAATGAGCAGTTCTTC. The chain recombines TRBV10-1 with TRBJ2-1; 7 positions agree with TRBD1. CDR3 length equals 17 residues. After removal of 0 bases from V and 7 bases from J, the junction contained 12 bases not matched to a gene. Germline V gives CDR1 WNHNN, CDR2 SYGVQD (reference sequence).

V is TRBV29-1 and J is TRBJ2-5; D might be TRBD1 (7 bases). Germline V gene lookup returns CDR1 SQVTM and CDR2 ANQGSEA. This CDR3 comprises 12 residues. V shed 4 bases and J shed 9 bases, with 15 bases lying between them. The CDR3 spells CSVGGRGAAQYF. CDR3 coding DNA: TGCAGCGTTGGGGGCAGGGGGGCGGCCCAGTACTTC.

The chain joins TRBV6-1 to TRBJ1-5, with TRBD1 matching 9 bases. Per germline, CDR1 MNHNS and CDR2 SASEGT. J was trimmed by 6 bases and V by 4 bases; bases with no gene match: 4. The CDR3 runs to 14 residues. The CDR3 protein is CASSGQGVVQPQHF. In nucleotides, the CDR3 is TGTGCCAGCAGTGGACAGGGGGTGGTTCAGCCCCAGCATTTT.